This entry lists 17 T cell receptor beta chains sequenced from one sample in a study of T cells in women clearing cervical HPV infection (dated by TCRdb to 2017 to 2018). Library creation used the immunoSEQ multiplex PCR assay. TCRdb carries this immuneACCESS record with in-frame sequences only. Its versions omit some clonotypes, under half of them owing to an unresolved V gene in the studies checked, with the rest unexplained. The table for this sample records 25,000 or so clones. The leading ten clones occupy roughly 9.1% of the sample. The specimen was blood buffy coat. All receptors come from a woman between 18 and 69 years old with a cervical HPV16 infection that either progressed to CIN3+ or cleared (not recorded which).

Concerning this clone itself: The read ends 3 residues before the CDR3 terminus; that terminus is restored from the germline J gene. The chain joins TRBV20-1 to TRBJ2-7, with D maybe TRBD1 (6 bases). Between the trimmed V and J ends, which lost 0 bases and 0 bases, there was a span of 12 bases. The germline V gene encodes CDR1 DFQATT and CDR2 SNEGSKA (reference sequence). The CDR3 length is 15 residues. The CDR3 sequence: CSARDGSGASYEQYF. Incomplete CDR3 DNA: TGCAGTGCTAGAGATGGGTCAGGGGCCTCCTACGAG.

To note about this clone: With the read ending 3 residues before the CDR3 end, the germline J gene is used to fill in that end. This sequence joins TRBV7-9 and TRBJ1-2; a weak D match, TRBD1 (6 bases). This CDR3 contains 14 residues. CDR1 SEHNR and CDR2 FQNEAQ come from the germline V gene (reference sequence). Partial CDR3 DNA: TGTGCCAGCAGCACACCGGGACAATTTTGGGGC. Amino acids: CASSTPGQFWG. The CDR3 in full is CASSTPGQFWGYTF. Full variable domain (remainder filled in from reference TRBV7-9 and TRBJ1-2): DTGVSQNPRHKITKRGQNVTFRCDPISEHNRLYWYRQTLGQGPEFLTYFQNEAQLEKSRLLSDRFSAERPKGSFSTLEIQRTEQGDSAMYLCASSTPGQFWGYTFGSGTRLTVV.

Remarks on this clone: The read terminates 3 residues before the CDR3 end, so the remaining end is supplied by the germline J gene. The chain combines TRBV19 with TRBJ1-1; 11 bases align to TRBD1. The CDR3 loop spans 21 amino acids. Unmatched junction bases numbered 23, after V lost 5 bases and J lost 3 bases. Germline CDR1 reads LNHDA; CDR2 reads SQIVND (reference sequence). CDR3 sequence: CASSSRDRGGSRAWWDTEAFF. The CDR3 bases that were read are TGTGCCAGTAGTTCGAGGGACAGGGGGGGTTCTCGCGCCTGGTGGGACACTGAA.

On this clone: The CDR3 end is not reached by the read, which stops 3 residues before it; the germline J gene fills it in. V and J are TRBV11-2 and TRBJ1-2; D remains unclear. The germline V gene encodes CDR1 SGHAT and CDR2 FQNNGV. The CDR3 consists of 14 residues. V lost 4 bases and J 2 bases, leaving 11 bases between the germline ends. CDR3 bases read: TGTGCCAGCAGCTCCTTGCGGAGCAACTATGGC. This codes for CASSSLRSNYG. The full CDR3 reads CASSSLRSNYGYTF.

For this clone: The read terminates 3 residues before the CDR3 end, so the remaining end is supplied by the germline J gene. This chain links TRBV20-1 with TRBJ1-2, with a possible D match to TRBD1 (5 bases). This CDR3 is built from 12 residues. Trimming took off 2 bases at V and 3 bases at J, with 7 bases between the two ends. Germline V gene data show CDR1 as DFQATT and CDR2 as SNEGSKA (reference sequence). CDR3 amino acids: CSARQGDYGYTF. The sequenced CDR3 bases are TGCAGTGCTAGACAGGGTGACTATGGC.

To note about this clone: With the read ending 3 residues before the CDR3 end, the germline J gene is used to fill in that end. This chain connects TRBV11-2 to TRBJ2-7; the match to TRBD2 covers 13 bases. Germline V gene sequence: CDR1 SGHAT, CDR2 FQNNGV. Trimming at V came to 4 bases and at J to 3 bases, leaving 3 bases not matched to a gene. The length of the CDR3 is 15 residues. The part of the CDR3 DNA that was read is TGTGCCAGCAGCTCGGGACTAGCGGGAATCTACGAG. Its translation: CASSSGLAGIYE. The whole CDR3 sequence is CASSSGLAGIYEQYF.

Points on this clone: The read falls 3 residues short of the CDR3 end, and the missing part is taken from the germline J gene. The chain couples TRBV2 to TRBJ1-5, with D tentatively TRBD1 (6 bases). The V gene lost 7 bases and the J gene lost 0 bases, with 10 bases spanning the gap. Germline loops: CDR1 SNHLY, CDR2 FYNNEI. The length of the CDR3 is 14 residues. The CDR3 sequence is CASTGVYSNQPQHF. The part of the CDR3 DNA that was read is TGTGCCAGCACAGGGGTTTATAGCAATCAGCCC.

With regard to this clone: The sequenced fragment ends 3 residues before the CDR3 boundary, so the rest is inferred from the germline J gene. The V and J genes are TRBV5-1 and TRBJ1-1, with 7 bases matching TRBD1. The V gene's germline CDR1 is SGHRS and CDR2 YFSETQ. V was pared by 6 bases and J by 0 bases, with 2 bases of the junction left unmatched. The length of the CDR3 is 13 residues. The part of the CDR3 DNA that was read is TGCGCCAGCACCGACAGGGTGAACACTGAA. Protein product: CASTDRVNTE. The entire CDR3 protein reads CASTDRVNTEAFF.

A note on this clone: The CDR3 extends 3 residues past the end of the read, so its final part is completed from the germline J gene. The chain uses TRBV5-4 and TRBJ1-2; a weak D match, TRBD1 (5 bases). The CDR3 extends over 15 amino acids. V lost 0 bases, J lost 3 bases, and 12 bases lay in between. Germline-derived CDR1 and CDR2 are SGHNT and YYREEE (reference sequence). This CDR3 reads CASSLVPRADYGYTF. Partial CDR3 DNA: TGTGCCAGCAGCTTGGTTCCCAGGGCGGACTATGGC.

In the case of this clone: The read ends 3 residues early relative to the CDR3; the germline J gene fills the gap. This chain uses TRBV15 with TRBJ1-4, with 10 bases identical to TRBD1. The CDR3 has 15 residues. Trimming removed 1 base from V and 7 bases from J; junction bases left unmatched: 3. Germline CDR1 reads LNHNV; CDR2 reads YYDKDF (reference sequence). CDR3 DNA (partial): TGTGCCACCAGCAGAGGACAGGGGGCAGTTGAAAAA. It translates to CATSRGQGAVEK. The complete CDR3 protein is CATSRGQGAVEKLFF.

Regarding this clone: The CDR3 extends 3 residues past the end of the read, so its final part is completed from the germline J gene. This sequence joins TRBV19 and TRBJ1-5; no definite D call. Germline V CDR1 and CDR2: LNHDA, SQIVND (reference sequence). Trimming cost V 5 bases and J 6 bases, with 17 bases left between them. The CDR3 has 15 residues. The CDR3 DNA, read in part, is TGTGCCAGTAGTCTTGCTTCGGGTGAGCGTCAGCCC. This sequence encodes CASSLASGERQP. The full-length CDR3 reads as CASSLASGERQPQHF.

For this clone: The DNA ends 3 residues before the CDR3 does, and the rest of the CDR3 is filled in from the germline J gene. V and J are TRBV5-4 and TRBJ2-5; 8 bases map to TRBD1. Germline assignment: CDR1 SGHNT and CDR2 YYREEE (reference sequence). This CDR3 is 13 amino acids long. Germline trimming cut 3 bases from V and 3 bases from J; bases unmatched to any gene: 1. CDR3 DNA (partial): TGTGCCAGCAGCTACAGGGGGGAAGAGACC. Protein product: CASSYRGEET. The entire CDR3 is CASSYRGEETQYF.

The sequenced part of the CDR3 DNA is TGCAGCGCCAGGACAGGCGAGAACACTGAA. This translates into CSARTGENTE. The whole CDR3 sequence is CSARTGENTEAFF. The rearrangement links TRBV29-1 to TRBJ1-1; 7 nucleotides agree with TRBD1. The observed sequence ends 3 residues before the CDR3 terminus, with the missing tail filled in from the germline J gene. Trimming took 7 bases from V and 1 from J; bases not matched to a gene: 6. This CDR3 is 13 amino acids long. Germline values: CDR1 SQVTM, CDR2 ANQGSEA.

With regard to this clone: Read data end 3 residues before the CDR3 end; the end is taken from the germline J gene. The chain carries TRBV10-3 and TRBJ2-2, with D perhaps matching TRBD2 (5 bases). The CDR3 spans 16 residues. Germline CDR1 is ENHRY and CDR2 is SYGVKD. V dropped 0 bases and J dropped 4 bases, with 12 bases sitting between them. The DNA read from the CDR3 is TGTGCCATCAGTGAGTCGATGGCCCGGGGCACCGGGGAG. It translates to CAISESMARGTGE. The whole CDR3 protein reads CAISESMARGTGELFF.

This clone is identified as medium-sized from frequency. The sequenced CDR3 bases are TGCGCCAGCAGTGAGTCGAGTCAGACGGGGGGA. It encodes CASSESSQTGG. The full CDR3 protein is CASSESSQTGGAFF. The chain carries TRBV10-1 and TRBJ1-1; D possibly corresponds to TRBD1 (5 bases). The CDR3 end falls 3 residues outside the read, so it is completed with the germline J gene. Germline-derived CDR1 and CDR2 are WNHNN and SYGVQD (reference sequence). The length of the CDR3 is 14 residues.

Details on this clone: The read ends 3 residues early relative to the CDR3; the germline J gene fills the gap. The chain recombines TRBV6-1 with TRBJ2-5; TRBD2 aligns across 13 bases. Germline CDR1 and CDR2: MNHNS and SASEGT. The CDR3 contains 15 residues. V trimming: 3 bases; J trimming: 5 bases; junction bases outside the gene matches: 3. CDR3 amino acids: CASSDTSGGAETQYF. Incomplete CDR3 DNA: TGTGCCAGCAGTGATACTAGCGGGGGGGCTGAGACC.

Worth noting for this clone: The read terminates 3 residues before the CDR3 end, so the remaining end is supplied by the germline J gene. The V gene is TRBV27, the J gene TRBJ2-1, with TRBD2 matching 16 bases. The CDR3 length is 19 residues. Unmatched junction bases numbered 12, after V lost 7 bases and J lost 3 bases. Germline V gene data show CDR1 as MNHEY and CDR2 as SMNVEV (reference sequence). The CDR3 loop reads CASKPPGLAGGQLYNEQFF. The DNA read from the CDR3 is TGTGCCAGCAAACCCCCGGGACTAGCGGGAGGGCAACTCTACAATGAG.